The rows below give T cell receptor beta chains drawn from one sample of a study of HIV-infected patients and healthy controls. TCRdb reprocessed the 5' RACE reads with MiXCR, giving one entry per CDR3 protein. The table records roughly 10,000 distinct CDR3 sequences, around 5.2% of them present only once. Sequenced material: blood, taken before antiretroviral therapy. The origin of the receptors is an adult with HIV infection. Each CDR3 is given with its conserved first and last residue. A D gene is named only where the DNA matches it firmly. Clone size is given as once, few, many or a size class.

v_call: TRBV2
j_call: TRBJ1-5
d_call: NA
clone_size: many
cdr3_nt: TGTGCCAGCAGTGAACAGGTGGATCAGCCCCAGCATTTT
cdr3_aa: CASSEQVDQPQHF

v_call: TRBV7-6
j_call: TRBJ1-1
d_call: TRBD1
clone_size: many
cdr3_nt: TGTGCCAGCAGCCCACAGGGGGGGATGAACACTGAAGCTTTCTTT
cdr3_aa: CASSPQGGMNTEAFF

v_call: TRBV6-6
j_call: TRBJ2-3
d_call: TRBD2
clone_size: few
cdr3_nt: TGTGCCAGCAGTCTAGCGGGGGGGCTAGATACGCAGTATTTT
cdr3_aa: CASSLAGGLDTQYF

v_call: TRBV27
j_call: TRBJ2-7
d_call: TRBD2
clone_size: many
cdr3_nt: TGTGCCAGCAGTAACCCCGGACTAGCGAAGGGCGAGCAGTACTTC
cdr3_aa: CASSNPGLAKGEQYF

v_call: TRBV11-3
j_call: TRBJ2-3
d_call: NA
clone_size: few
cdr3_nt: TGTGCCAGCAGCTTAGATGGGCCCGGGAAGGTGCAGTATTTT
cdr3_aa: CASSLDGPGKVQYF

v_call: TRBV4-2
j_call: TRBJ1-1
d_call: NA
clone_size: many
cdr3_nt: TGTGCCAGCAGCCCGGACGGGGTCACTGAAGCTTTCTTT
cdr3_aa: CASSPDGVTEAFF

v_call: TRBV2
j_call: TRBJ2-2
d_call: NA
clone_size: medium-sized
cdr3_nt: TGTGCCAGCAGTGAAGCCAACGGGGAGCTGTTTTTT
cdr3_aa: CASSEANGELFF

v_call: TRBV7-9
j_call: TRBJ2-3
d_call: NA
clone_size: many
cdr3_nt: TGTGCCAGCAGCTCGCAGGGGGGTACGCAGTATTTT
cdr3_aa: CASSSQGGTQYF

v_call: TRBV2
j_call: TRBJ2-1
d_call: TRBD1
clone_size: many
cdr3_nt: TGTGCCAGCAGTGACGGGACAGGGATCGATGAGCAGTTCTTC
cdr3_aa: CASSDGTGIDEQFF

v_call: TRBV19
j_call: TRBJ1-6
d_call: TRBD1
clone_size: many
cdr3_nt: TGTGCCAGCCACGAGACAGGGGGCGGTTCACCCCTCCACTTT
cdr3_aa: CASHETGGGSPLHF

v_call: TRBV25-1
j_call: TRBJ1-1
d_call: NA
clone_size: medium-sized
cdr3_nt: TGTGCCAGCAGTGAATGGTCAGAATCGAACACTGAAGCTTTCTTT
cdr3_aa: CASSEWSESNTEAFF

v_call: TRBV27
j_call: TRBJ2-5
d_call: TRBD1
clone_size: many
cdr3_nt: TGTGCCAGCAGTCAGAACCCGACAGGGCAAGAGACCCAGTACTTC
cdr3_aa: CASSQNPTGQETQYF

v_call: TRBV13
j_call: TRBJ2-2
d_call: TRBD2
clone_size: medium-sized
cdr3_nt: TGTGCCAGCAGCACCCGGACTAGCGGGAGCCCCGGGGAGCTGTTTTTT
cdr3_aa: CASSTRTSGSPGELFF

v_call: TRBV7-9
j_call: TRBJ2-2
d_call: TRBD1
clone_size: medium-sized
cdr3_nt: TGTGCCAGCACCTCGGGACAGGGGCCCACCGGGGAGCTGTTTTTT
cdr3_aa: CASTSGQGPTGELFF

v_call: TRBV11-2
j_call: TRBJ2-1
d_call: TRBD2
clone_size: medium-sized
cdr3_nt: TGTGCCAGCAGCTTAAGCGGGGGGGCCAATGAGCAGTTCTTC
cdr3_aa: CASSLSGGANEQFF

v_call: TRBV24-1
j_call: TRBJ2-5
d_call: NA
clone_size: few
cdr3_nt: TGTGCCACCAGTGACCACACTAAGGCCCAAGAGACCCAGTACTTC
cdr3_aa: CATSDHTKAQETQYF

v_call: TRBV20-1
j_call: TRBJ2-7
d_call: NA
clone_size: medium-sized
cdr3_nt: TGCAGTGCTAGGACGCTCGGCTCCTACGAGCAGTACTTC
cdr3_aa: CSARTLGSYEQYF

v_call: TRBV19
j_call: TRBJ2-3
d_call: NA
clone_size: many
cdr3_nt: TGTGCCAGTAGCGGTGGGGGGTTCAGCACAGATACGCAGTATTTT
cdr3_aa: CASSGGGFSTDTQYF

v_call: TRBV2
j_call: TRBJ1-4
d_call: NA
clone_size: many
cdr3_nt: TGTGCCAGCGCGGGGGAGGCAGGGAACTTTGAAAAACTGTTTTTT
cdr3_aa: CASAGEAGNFEKLFF

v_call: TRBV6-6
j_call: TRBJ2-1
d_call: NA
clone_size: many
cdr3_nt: TGTGCCAGCACCCGAACCCAATCCTACAATGAGCAGTTCTTC
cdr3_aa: CASTRTQSYNEQFF

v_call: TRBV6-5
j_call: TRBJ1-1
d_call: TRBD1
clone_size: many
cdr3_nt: TGTGCCAGCAGCTTCGGACAGGGTAACACTGAAGCTTTCTTT
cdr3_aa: CASSFGQGNTEAFF

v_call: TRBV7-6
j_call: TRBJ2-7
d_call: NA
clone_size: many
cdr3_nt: TGTGCCAGCAGTCAATTCGACTTAGATTCCGACGAGCAGTACTTC
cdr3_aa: CASSQFDLDSDEQYF

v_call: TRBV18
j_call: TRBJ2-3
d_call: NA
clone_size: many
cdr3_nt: TGTGCCAGCTCACCACCGGTAGGAGATACGCAGTATTTT
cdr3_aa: CASSPPVGDTQYF

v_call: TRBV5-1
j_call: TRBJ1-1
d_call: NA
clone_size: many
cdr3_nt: TGCGCCAGCAGCTTGCCGAACACTGAAGCTTTCTTT
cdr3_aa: CASSLPNTEAFF

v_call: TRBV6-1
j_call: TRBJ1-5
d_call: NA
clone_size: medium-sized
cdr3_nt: TGTGCCAGCAGTGTAAGCGGATTTAGCAATCAGCCCCAGCATTTT
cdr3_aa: CASSVSGFSNQPQHF

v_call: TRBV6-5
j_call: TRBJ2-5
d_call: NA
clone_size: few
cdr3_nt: TGTGCCAGCAGCGGGACGTCCGGGACTGAAGAGACCCAGTACTTC
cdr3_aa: CASSGTSGTEETQYF

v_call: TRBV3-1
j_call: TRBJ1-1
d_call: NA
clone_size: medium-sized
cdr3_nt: TGTGCCAGCAGCAACGAAGGGGCCCCCCACACTGAAGCTTTCTTT
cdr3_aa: CASSNEGAPHTEAFF

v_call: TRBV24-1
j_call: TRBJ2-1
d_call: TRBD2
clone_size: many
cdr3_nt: TGTGCCACCAGTGACCCCTCGAGCGGGAGAACCGATGAGCAGTTCTTC
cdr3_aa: CATSDPSSGRTDEQFF